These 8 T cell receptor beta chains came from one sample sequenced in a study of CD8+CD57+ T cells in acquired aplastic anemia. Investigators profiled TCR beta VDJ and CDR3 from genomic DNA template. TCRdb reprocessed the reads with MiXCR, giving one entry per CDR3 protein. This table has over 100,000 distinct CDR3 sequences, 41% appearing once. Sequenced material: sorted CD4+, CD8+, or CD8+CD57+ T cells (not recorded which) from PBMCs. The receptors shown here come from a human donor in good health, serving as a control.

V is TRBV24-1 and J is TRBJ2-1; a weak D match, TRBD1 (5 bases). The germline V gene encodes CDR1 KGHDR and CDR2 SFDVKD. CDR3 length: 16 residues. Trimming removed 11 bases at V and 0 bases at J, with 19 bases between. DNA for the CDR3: TGTGCCAGCTCACCCGTGACAGACTTCTCCTACAATGAGCAGTTCTTC. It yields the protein CASSPVTDFSYNEQFF.

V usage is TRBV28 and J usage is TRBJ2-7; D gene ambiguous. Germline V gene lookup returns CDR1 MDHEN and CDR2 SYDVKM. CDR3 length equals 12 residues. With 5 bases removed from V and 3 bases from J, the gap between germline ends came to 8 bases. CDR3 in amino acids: CASSPSLYEQYF. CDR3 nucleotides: TGTGCCAGCAGTCCCTCCCTCTACGAGCAGTACTTC.

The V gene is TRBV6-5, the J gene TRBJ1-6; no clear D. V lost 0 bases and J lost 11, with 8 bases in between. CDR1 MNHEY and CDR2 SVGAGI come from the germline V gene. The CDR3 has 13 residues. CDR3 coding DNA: TGTGCCAGCAGTTACTCGAGCGGGACACCCCTCCACTTT. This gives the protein CASSYSSGTPLHF.

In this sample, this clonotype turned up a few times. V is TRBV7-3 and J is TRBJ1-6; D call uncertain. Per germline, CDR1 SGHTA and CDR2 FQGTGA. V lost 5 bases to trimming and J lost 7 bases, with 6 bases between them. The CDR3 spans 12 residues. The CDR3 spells CASSAPNSPLHF. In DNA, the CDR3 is TGTGCCAGCAGCGCACCGAATTCACCCCTCCACTTT.

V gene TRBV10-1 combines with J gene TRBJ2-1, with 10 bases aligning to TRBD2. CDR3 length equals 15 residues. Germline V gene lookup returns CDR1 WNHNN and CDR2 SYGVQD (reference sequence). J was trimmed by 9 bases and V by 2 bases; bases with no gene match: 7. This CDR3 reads CASSERLAGAGEQFF. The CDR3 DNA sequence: TGCGCCAGCAGTGAGCGTCTAGCGGGGGCCGGTGAGCAGTTCTTC.

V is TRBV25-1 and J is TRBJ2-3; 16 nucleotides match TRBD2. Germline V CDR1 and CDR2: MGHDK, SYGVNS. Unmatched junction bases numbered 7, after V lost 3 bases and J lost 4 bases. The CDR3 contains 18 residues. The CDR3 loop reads CASSEHGTSGGAADTQYF. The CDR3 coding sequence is TGTGCCAGCAGTGAGCACGGGACTAGCGGGGGGGCAGCAGATACGCAGTATTTT.

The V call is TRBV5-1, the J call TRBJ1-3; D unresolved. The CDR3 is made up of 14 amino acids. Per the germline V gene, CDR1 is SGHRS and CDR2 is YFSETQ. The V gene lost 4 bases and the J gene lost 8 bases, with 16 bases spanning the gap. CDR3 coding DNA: TGCGCCAGCAGCCCGACCGGGTCCATGGACACCATATATTTT. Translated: CASSPTGSMDTIYF.

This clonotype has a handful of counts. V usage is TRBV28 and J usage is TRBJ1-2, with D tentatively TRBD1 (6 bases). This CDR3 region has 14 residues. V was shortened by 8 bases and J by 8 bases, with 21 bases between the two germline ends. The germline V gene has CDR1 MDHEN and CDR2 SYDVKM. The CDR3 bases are TGTGCCAGCCTCTCATCACAGGGCTCTGGGGGCTACACCTTC. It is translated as CASLSSQGSGGYTF.